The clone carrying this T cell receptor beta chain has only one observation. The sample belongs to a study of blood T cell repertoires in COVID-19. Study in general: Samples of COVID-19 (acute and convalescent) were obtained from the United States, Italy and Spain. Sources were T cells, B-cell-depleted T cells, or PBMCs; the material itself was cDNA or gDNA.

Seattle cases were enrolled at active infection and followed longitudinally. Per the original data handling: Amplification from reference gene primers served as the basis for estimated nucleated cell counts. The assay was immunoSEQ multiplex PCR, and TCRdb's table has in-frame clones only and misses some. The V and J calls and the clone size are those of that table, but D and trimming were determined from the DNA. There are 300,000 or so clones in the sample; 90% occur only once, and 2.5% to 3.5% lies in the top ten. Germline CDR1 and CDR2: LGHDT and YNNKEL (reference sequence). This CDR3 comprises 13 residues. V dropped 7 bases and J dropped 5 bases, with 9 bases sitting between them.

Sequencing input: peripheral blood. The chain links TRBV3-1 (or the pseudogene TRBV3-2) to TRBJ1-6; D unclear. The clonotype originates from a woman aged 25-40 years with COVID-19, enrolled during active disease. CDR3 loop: CASTLGHNSPLHF. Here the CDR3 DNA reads TGTGCCAGCACCCTAGGCCATAATTCACCCCTCCACTTT.